This is a list of T cell receptor beta chains from one sample in a study of cytotoxic CD8 clonotypes in ibrutinib-treated CLL. Generated by immunoSEQ multiplex PCR, the TCRdb table keeps only in-frame clones and is missing some. The table has about 44,000 clones, roughly 76% seen once. Source: PBMCs, taken after 12 months of ibrutinib treatment. The receptors shown here come from a human donor with chronic lymphocytic leukemia. Each CDR3 is given with its conserved first and last residue. Fields, in order: clone size, D gene, V gene, CDR3 length, J gene, CDR3 protein, CDR3 DNA. The D gene is left open where the match is weak. Only some rows state a clone size, as once, few, many or a class for expanded clones.

NA	NA	TRBV7-3	16	TRBJ2-2	CASSPRQGRDTGELFF	TGTGCCAGCAGCCCGCGACAGGGGAGGGACACCGGGGAGCTGTTTTTT
few	NA	TRBV5-1	12	TRBJ2-3	CASSPSTDTQYF	TGCGCCAGCAGTCCCTCCACAGATACGCAGTATTTT
many	NA	TRBV7-9	14	TRBJ1-1	CASSLVGMNTEAFF	TGTGCCAGCAGCTTAGTTGGGATGAACACTGAAGCTTTCTTT
NA	NA	TRBV4-1	15	TRBJ1-1	CASSLRGGLNTEAFF	TGCGCCAGCAGCCTCCGGGGGGGGCTGAACACTGAAGCTTTCTTT
NA	TRBD1	TRBV2	16	TRBJ2-7	CASSAYTGVPPYEQYF	TGTGCCAGCAGCGCCTACACAGGGGTTCCTCCCTACGAGCAGTACTTC
NA	TRBD2	TRBV7-8	13	TRBJ2-5	CASGGDSGETQYF	TGTGCCAGCGGGGGGGACTCGGGAGAGACCCAGTACTTC
once	NA	TRBV7-9	17	TRBJ2-2	CASSPGTRGPNTGELFF	TGTGCCAGCAGCCCTGGGACCCGCGGGCCGAACACCGGGGAGCTGTTTTTT
NA	NA	TRBV27	12	TRBJ2-3	CASRRGSDTQYF	TGTGCCAGCAGAAGGGGGTCAGATACGCAGTATTTT
few	NA	TRBV19	14	TRBJ2-4	CASSMSGSLVIQYF	TGTGCCAGTAGTATGTCCGGTTCCCTAGTCATTCAGTACTTC
NA	TRBD1	TRBV6-4	15	TRBJ2-1	CASSPQGDSYNEQFF	TGTGCCAGCAGTCCACAGGGGGACTCCTACAATGAGCAGTTCTTC
NA	NA	TRBV7-9	13	TRBJ1-3	CASSSAAGNTIYF	TGTGCCAGCAGCTCCGCAGCCGGAAACACCATATATTTT
few	TRBD1	TRBV5-1	16	TRBJ1-6	CASSLSPGQGDSPLHF	TGCGCCAGCAGCTTGAGCCCGGGACAGGGGGATTCACCCCTCCACTTT
few	NA	TRBV6-4	14	TRBJ2-2	CASSHWGRTGELFF	TGTGCCAGCAGCCATTGGGGGCGCACCGGGGAGCTGTTTTTT
NA	NA	TRBV28	15	TRBJ1-2	CASRITSGRGDGYTF	TGTGCCAGCAGGATAACTTCCGGTCGGGGTGATGGCTACACCTTC
few	NA	TRBV5-1	16	TRBJ1-2	CASSRDAREMNYGYTF	TGCGCCAGCAGCCGGGACGCAAGGGAGATGAACTATGGCTACACCTTC
NA	NA	TRBV19	17	TRBJ1-2	CATTPSGTDLPHYGYTF	TGTGCCACTACCCCCTCGGGCACAGATTTACCTCACTATGGCTACACCTTC
NA	NA	TRBV6-5	14	TRBJ1-1	CASSYSLTITEAFF	TGTGCCAGCAGTTACTCGTTAACTATCACTGAAGCTTTCTTT
NA	NA	TRBV25-1	15	TRBJ1-3	CASSEHTGRGNTIYF	TGTGCCAGCAGTGAACACACAGGGCGCGGAAACACCATATATTTT
NA	TRBD1	TRBV23-1	16	TRBJ1-2	CASSQLIQGQHYGYTF	TGCGCCAGCAGTCAATTAATCCAGGGACAGCACTATGGCTACACCTTC
NA	TRBD2	TRBV9	15	TRBJ2-2	CASSVVGGGTGELFF	TGTGCCAGCAGCGTAGTCGGGGGGGGGACCGGGGAGCTGTTTTTT
NA	NA	TRBV6-5	14	TRBJ2-3	CASSVRVRTDTQYF	TGTGCCAGCTCGGTCAGGGTACGCACAGATACGCAGTATTTT
NA	NA	TRBV5-1	14	TRBJ1-4	CASRVGEDNEKLFF	TGCGCCAGCAGGGTGGGTGAGGATAATGAAAAACTGTTTTTT
NA	NA	TRBV6-5	16	TRBJ1-3	CASSYSPRSSGNTIYF	TGTGCCAGCAGTTACTCTCCACGAAGCTCTGGAAACACCATATATTTT
NA	NA	TRBV11-2	16	TRBJ1-2	CASSLGPFRVQDGYTF	TGTGCCAGCAGCTTAGGGCCTTTTAGGGTACAGGATGGCTACACCTTC
NA	NA	TRBV5-1	14	TRBJ2-5	CASSLVEPQETQYF	TGCGCCAGCAGCTTGGTGGAGCCCCAAGAGACCCAGTACTTC
NA	NA	TRBV19	12	TRBJ2-5	CASSIRGETQYF	TGTGCCAGTAGTATACGAGGGGAGACCCAGTACTTC
NA	NA	TRBV18	16	TRBJ1-3	CASSPMDTHSGNTIYF	TGTGCCAGCTCACCAATGGACACGCACTCTGGAAACACCATATATTTT
few	NA	TRBV28	12	TRBJ2-7	CASSLQGREQYF	TGTGCCAGCAGCTTACAGGGTCGCGAGCAGTACTTC
NA	NA	TRBV11-3	15	TRBJ2-5	CASSLRTSSGETQYF	TGTGCCAGCAGCTTACGAACTAGCTCCGGGGAGACCCAGTACTTC
NA	NA	TRBV6-6	15	TRBJ1-5	CASSVGVNSNQPQHF	TGTGCCAGCAGTGTGGGGGTAAATAGCAATCAGCCCCAGCATTTT
few	TRBD1	TRBV5-6	16	TRBJ1-6	CASSLTGESYNSPLHF	TGTGCCAGCAGCCTTACAGGGGAGTCCTATAATTCACCCCTCCACTTT
NA	NA	TRBV6-6	12	TRBJ1-1	CASSYGGTEAFF	TGTGCCAGCAGTTACGGGGGCACTGAAGCTTTCTTT
NA	NA	TRBV5-1	13	TRBJ2-5	CASSFFGQETQYF	TGCGCCAGCAGCTTTTTTGGACAAGAGACCCAGTACTTC
NA	NA	TRBV2	16	TRBJ1-5	CASSGRFRDSNQPQHF	TGTGCCAGCAGTGGGAGGTTCAGGGACAGCAATCAGCCCCAGCATTTT
few	TRBD1	TRBV19	14	TRBJ1-1	CASYNRGRDAEAFF	TGTGCCAGCTATAACAGGGGCCGTGATGCTGAAGCTTTCTTT
NA	NA	TRBV7-8	14	TRBJ2-7	CASSFGQELYEQYF	TGTGCCAGCAGCTTCGGTCAGGAGCTCTACGAGCAGTACTTC
NA	TRBD2	TRBV9	16	TRBJ2-2	CASSVEAGVNTGELFF	TGTGCCAGCAGCGTAGAAGCGGGAGTGAACACCGGGGAGCTGTTTTTT
NA	NA	TRBV5-1	17	TRBJ2-7	CASSPDPPRFYSYEQYF	TGCGCCAGCAGCCCCGACCCCCCTAGGTTCTACTCCTACGAGCAGTACTTC
few	NA	TRBV29-1	14	TRBJ1-2	CSVEVPPSRYGYTF	TGCAGCGTTGAAGTTCCTCCCAGTCGTTATGGCTACACCTTC
few	NA	TRBV9	14	TRBJ1-1	CASSVSARGTEAFF	TGTGCCAGCAGCGTATCTGCCAGGGGCACTGAAGCTTTCTTT
NA	TRBD2	TRBV5-1	16	TRBJ2-3	CASSPPLAGGTDTQYF	TGCGCCAGCAGCCCGCCCCTAGCGGGGGGCACAGATACGCAGTATTTT
NA	NA	TRBV29-1	15	TRBJ2-3	CSVEWQSTSTDTQYF	TGCAGCGTTGAATGGCAGAGTACTAGCACAGATACGCAGTATTTT
few	TRBD1	TRBV19	14	TRBJ2-7	CASSRDRPPYEQYF	TGTGCCAGTAGCCGGGACAGACCACCCTACGAGCAGTACTTC
NA	TRBD1	TRBV7-6	16	TRBJ2-5	CASSLRGDRVWETQYF	TGTGCCAGCAGCTTACGTGGTGACAGGGTGTGGGAGACCCAGTACTTC